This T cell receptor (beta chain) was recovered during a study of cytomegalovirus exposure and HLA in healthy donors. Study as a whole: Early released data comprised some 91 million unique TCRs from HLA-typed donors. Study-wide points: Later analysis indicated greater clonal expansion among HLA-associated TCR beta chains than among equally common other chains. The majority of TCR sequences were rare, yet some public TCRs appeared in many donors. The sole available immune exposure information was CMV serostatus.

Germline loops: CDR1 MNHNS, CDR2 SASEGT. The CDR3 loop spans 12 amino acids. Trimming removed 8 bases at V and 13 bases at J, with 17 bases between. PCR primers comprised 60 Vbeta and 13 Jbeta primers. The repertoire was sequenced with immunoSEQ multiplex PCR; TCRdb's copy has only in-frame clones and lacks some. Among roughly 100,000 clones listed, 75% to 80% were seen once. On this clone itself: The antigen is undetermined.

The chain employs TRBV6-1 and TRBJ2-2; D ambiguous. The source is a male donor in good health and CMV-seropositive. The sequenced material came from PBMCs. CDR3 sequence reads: CASHPPAGGLFF. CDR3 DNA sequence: TGTGCCAGCCACCCCCCCGCTGGCGGGCTGTTTTTT.